The rows below give T cell receptor beta chains drawn from one sample of a study of CD8+CD57+ T cells in acquired aplastic anemia. TCRdb re-called the reads with MiXCR, one entry per CDR3 protein. The sample has some 200,000 distinct CDR3 sequences, 61% seen once. Material: sorted CD4+, CD8+, or CD8+CD57+ T cells (not recorded which) from PBMCs. The receptors come from a human donor in good health. Each CDR3 is given with its conserved first and last residue. D genes are given only for firm matches. Some rows mark clone size as missing; the rest say once, few, many or name a class of expanded clone.

j_gene,abundance,v_gene,d_gene,CDR3nt,CDR3aa
TRBJ2-1,NA,TRBV24-1,NA,TGTGCCACCAGTGGATCCGGCGGGAATGAGCAGTTCTTC,CATSGSGGNEQFF
TRBJ2-3,NA,TRBV12-3/TRBV12-4,TRBD2,TGTGCCAGCACCCCTCTACTAGCGGGGGTGAATACGCAGTATTTT,CASTPLLAGVNTQYF
TRBJ2-6,NA,TRBV12-3/TRBV12-4,NA,TGTGCCAGCAGTTCGACAGTCATCGGGGCCAACGTCCTGACTTTC,CASSSTVIGANVLTF
TRBJ2-7,many,TRBV19,TRBD1,TGTGCCAGTAGTGTCGGACAGGGGAACGAGCAGTACTTC,CASSVGQGNEQYF
TRBJ2-1,NA,TRBV29-1,TRBD1,TGCAGCGTTGATGAGGCAGGGGGCAGTGAGCAGTTCTTC,CSVDEAGGSEQFF
TRBJ1-1,NA,TRBV27,TRBD1,TGTGCCAGCAGTGCGTCGACAGGGATGTATGTGACTGAAGCTTTCTTT,CASSASTGMYVTEAFF
TRBJ1-1,NA,TRBV14,NA,TGTGCCAGCAGCCAATCCCAGCGGGAACAGGTCGCTGAAGCTTTCTTT,CASSQSQREQVAEAFF
TRBJ2-7,many,TRBV11-2,NA,TGTGCCAGCAGCTTAGAAGCAGGGCTAGCCTACGAGCAGTACTTC,CASSLEAGLAYEQYF
TRBJ1-2,many,TRBV6-5,NA,TGTGCCAGCAGTTACTCGGCAAAAGCAGGCTATGGCTACACCTTC,CASSYSAKAGYGYTF
TRBJ2-2,many,TRBV4-1,NA,TGCGCCAGCAAACAGGAGAACACCGGGGAGCTGTTTTTT,CASKQENTGELFF
TRBJ2-3,few,TRBV24-1,TRBD1,TGTGCCACCAGTGAACTAGGACAGGGGGGCACAGATACGCAGTATTTT,CATSELGQGGTDTQYF
TRBJ2-1,NA,TRBV6-2/TRBV6-3,TRBD2,TGTGCCGCCGGGGGGAGTTACAATGAGCAGTTCTTC,CAAGGSYNEQFF
TRBJ1-5,NA,TRBV9,NA,TGTGCCAGCAGTACCGGGGGACCCGCCTACGAGCATTTT,CASSTGGPAYEHF
TRBJ1-1,NA,TRBV20-1,NA,TGCAGTGCTAGAGATTTCAACAGGGTGAACACTGAAGCTTTCTTT,CSARDFNRVNTEAFF
TRBJ1-6,NA,TRBV6-1,NA,TGTGCCAGCAGTCTGACGATGGGGAGTAATTCACCCCTCCACTTT,CASSLTMGSNSPLHF
TRBJ2-5,NA,TRBV20-1,TRBD2,TGCAGTGCTCGCCGACCGGGACTAGCGGGAGTCACCCAGTACTTC,CSARRPGLAGVTQYF
TRBJ1-2,NA,TRBV7-2,TRBD1,TGTGCCAGCAGCTCTATCGACAGGGTTTATGGCTACACCTTC,CASSSIDRVYGYTF
TRBJ1-5,many,TRBV2,NA,TGTGCCAGCAGTGAAAAGATATCGGGCTACAATCAGCCCCAGCATTTT,CASSEKISGYNQPQHF
TRBJ1-2,few,TRBV12-3/TRBV12-4,NA,TGTGCCAGCAGTTTACCAGATGGCTACACCTTC,CASSLPDGYTF
TRBJ2-1,many,TRBV6-4,TRBD2,TGTGCCAGCAGTGGGGAAGCGGGAAAGGCGGATGAGCAGTTCTTC,CASSGEAGKADEQFF
TRBJ2-1,NA,TRBV5-1,TRBD1,TGCGCCAGCAGAGTGGGACAGGGCCCCTACAATGAGCAGTTCTTC,CASRVGQGPYNEQFF
TRBJ2-2,NA,TRBV25-1,NA,TGTGCCAGCAGTGCCATTCAAGACGGGGAGCTGTTTTTT,CASSAIQDGELFF
TRBJ2-1,few,TRBV20-1,NA,TGCAGTGCTAGTGCTGGTAGCTCCTACAATGAGCAGTTCTTC,CSASAGSSYNEQFF
TRBJ2-7,NA,TRBV10-3,TRBD1,TGTGCCATCGAGTCAGGGGGAACCTACGAGCAGTACTTC,CAIESGGTYEQYF
TRBJ2-2,NA,TRBV19,NA,TGTGCCAGTTTAGGGACGGACACCGGGGAGCTGTTTTTT,CASLGTDTGELFF
TRBJ1-1,many,TRBV2,NA,TGTGCCAGCAGTGAAGCTGCGGGGATATCCACTGAAGCTTTCTTT,CASSEAAGISTEAFF
TRBJ2-7,NA,TRBV2,NA,TGTGCCAGCTCCACCCAGGGCTCCTACGAGCAGTACTTC,CASSTQGSYEQYF
TRBJ2-7,many,TRBV6-5,NA,TGTGCCAGCAGGTCCCTCGGACCCTTGGAGCAGTACTTC,CASRSLGPLEQYF
TRBJ1-1,NA,TRBV24-1,TRBD1,TGTGCCACCAGACGGGACAGTTTCTCCCCTGAAGCTTTCTTT,CATRRDSFSPEAFF
TRBJ2-1,NA,TRBV12-3/TRBV12-4,NA,TGTGCCAGCAGCTACCTAGGTAGCTACGAGGTTTCGTTCTTC,CASSYLGSYEVSFF
TRBJ1-1,NA,TRBV9,NA,TGTGCCAGCAGCGTAGGTCCAGGGGCGAACACTGAAGCTTTCTTT,CASSVGPGANTEAFF
TRBJ1-2,few,TRBV2,NA,TGTGCCGAAGGACGGACGGCCAACTATGGCTACACCTTC,CAEGRTANYGYTF
TRBJ2-1,NA,TRBV20-1,TRBD1,TGCAGTGCAGGGGACAGGGGCTACAATGAGCAGTTCTTC,CSAGDRGYNEQFF
TRBJ2-5,NA,TRBV20-1,NA,TGCAGTGCCGGGTTCGGGGCCTCAGAGACCCAGTACTTC,CSAGFGASETQYF
TRBJ2-1,few,TRBV6-5,TRBD2,TGTGCCAGCAGTGCCCACGGGGGGGGTTCCTACAATGAGCAGTTCTTC,CASSAHGGGSYNEQFF
TRBJ2-7,few,TRBV19,TRBD1,TGTGCCAGTAAGGTCGGGACAGGGTTAAACGAGCAGTACTTC,CASKVGTGLNEQYF
TRBJ2-3,NA,TRBV7-9,NA,TGTGCCAGCAGCTTGGCCTCTAGCACAGATACGCAGTATTTT,CASSLASSTDTQYF
TRBJ2-7,NA,TRBV19,TRBD2,TGTGCCAGTAGTGGCCGGGGAGCGGGAACCCACGAGCAGTACTTC,CASSGRGAGTHEQYF
TRBJ1-3,NA,TRBV19,TRBD1,TGTGCCAGTAGTAGAGTACAGGGGGCTGGAAACACCATATATTTT,CASSRVQGAGNTIYF
TRBJ1-1,many,TRBV29-1,TRBD1,TGCAGCGTTGACCCCAGACAGGGGGCTGAAGCTTTCTTT,CSVDPRQGAEAFF
TRBJ2-7,few,TRBV15,TRBD2,TGTGCCACCAGCAGAGATAAGGGTGGGGACTACATCTACGAGCAGTACTTC,CATSRDKGGDYIYEQYF
TRBJ1-5,NA,TRBV5-6,TRBD1,TGTGCCAGCAGCTTGAGGGACAGGGCTAATCAGCCCCAGCATTTT,CASSLRDRANQPQHF
TRBJ2-7,NA,TRBV29-1,NA,TGCAGCGTTAAGGGGGAGTACGAGCAGTACTTC,CSVKGEYEQYF
TRBJ2-4,NA,TRBV7-9,NA,TGTGCCAGCAGCTACAGGGTGGACATTCAGTACTTC,CASSYRVDIQYF
TRBJ2-3,NA,TRBV2,NA,TGTGCCAGCAAATCAGGATCCCCGGATACGCAGTATTTT,CASKSGSPDTQYF
TRBJ2-2,once,TRBV6-5,TRBD1,TGTGCCAGCGGTACCGGACAGGTCCACGGGGAGCTGTTTTTT,CASGTGQVHGELFF
TRBJ2-7,NA,TRBV12-3/TRBV12-4,TRBD2,TGTGCCAGCAAGGACCATGGACTAGCGGTGGAGCAGTACTTC,CASKDHGLAVEQYF